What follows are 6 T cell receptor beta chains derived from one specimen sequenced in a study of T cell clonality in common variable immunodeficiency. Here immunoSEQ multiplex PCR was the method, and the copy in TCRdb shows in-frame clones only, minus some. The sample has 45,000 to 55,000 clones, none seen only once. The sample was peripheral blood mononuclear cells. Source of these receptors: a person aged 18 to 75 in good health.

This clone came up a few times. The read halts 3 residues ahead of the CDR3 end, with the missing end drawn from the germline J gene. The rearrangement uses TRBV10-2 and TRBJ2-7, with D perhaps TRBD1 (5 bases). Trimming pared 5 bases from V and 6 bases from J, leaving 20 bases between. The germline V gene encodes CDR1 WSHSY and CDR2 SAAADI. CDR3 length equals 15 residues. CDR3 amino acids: CASSLIGASETEQYF. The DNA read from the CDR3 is TGCGCCAGCAGTCTAATAGGGGCCAGCGAGACCGAG.

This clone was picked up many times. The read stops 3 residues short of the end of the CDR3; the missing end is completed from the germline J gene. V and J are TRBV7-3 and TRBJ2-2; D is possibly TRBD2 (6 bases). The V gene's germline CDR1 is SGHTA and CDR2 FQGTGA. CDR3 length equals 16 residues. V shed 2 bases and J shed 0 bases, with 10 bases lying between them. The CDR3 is CASSLVAASNTGELFF. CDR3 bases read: TGTGCCAGCAGCTTAGTAGCGGCGTCGAACACCGGGGAG.

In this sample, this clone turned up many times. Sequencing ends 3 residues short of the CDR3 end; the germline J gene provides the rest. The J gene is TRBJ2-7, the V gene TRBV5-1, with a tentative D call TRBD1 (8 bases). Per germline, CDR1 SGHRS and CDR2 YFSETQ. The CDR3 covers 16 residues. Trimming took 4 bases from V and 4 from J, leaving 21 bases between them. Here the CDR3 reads CASSLGGDRRTYEQYF. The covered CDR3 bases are TGCGCCAGCAGCCTGGGAGGGGACAGGAGGACATACGAG.

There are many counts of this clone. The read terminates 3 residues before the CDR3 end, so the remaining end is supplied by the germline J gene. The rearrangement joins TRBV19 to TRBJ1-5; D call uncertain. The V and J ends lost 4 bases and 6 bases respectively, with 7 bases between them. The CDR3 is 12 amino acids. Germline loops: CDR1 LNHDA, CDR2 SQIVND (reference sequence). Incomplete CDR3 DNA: TGTGCCAGTAGTACCCGCGGTCAGCCC. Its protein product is CASSTRGQP. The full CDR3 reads CASSTRGQPQHF. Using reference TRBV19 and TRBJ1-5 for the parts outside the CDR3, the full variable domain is DGGITQSPKYLFRKEGQNVTLSCEQNLNHDAMYWYRQDPGQGLRLIYYSQIVNDFQKGDIAEGYSVSREKKESFPLTVTSAQKNPTAFYLCASSTRGQPQHFGDGTRLSIL.

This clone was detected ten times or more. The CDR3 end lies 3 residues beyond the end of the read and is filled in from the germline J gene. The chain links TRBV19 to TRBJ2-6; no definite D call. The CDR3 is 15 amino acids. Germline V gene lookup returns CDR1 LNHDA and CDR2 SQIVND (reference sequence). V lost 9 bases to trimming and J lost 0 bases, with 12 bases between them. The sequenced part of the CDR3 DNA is TGTGCCAGCTTGCCCACAGTCTCTGGGGCCAACGTC. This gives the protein CASLPTVSGANV. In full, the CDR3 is CASLPTVSGANVLTF.

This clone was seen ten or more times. Here the CDR3 reads CASSPGGGMKDEQFF. Partial CDR3 DNA: TGTGCCAGCAGCCCCGGGGGGGGTATGAAAGATGAG. The chain employs TRBV13 and TRBJ2-1, with 8 bases matching TRBD2. The read gets to within 3 residues of the CDR3 end, and the germline J gene fills in the rest. V was pared by 5 bases and J by 8 bases, with 11 bases of the junction left unmatched. CDR1 and CDR2 (germline): PRHDT, FYEKMQ (reference sequence). The CDR3 totals 15 residues.